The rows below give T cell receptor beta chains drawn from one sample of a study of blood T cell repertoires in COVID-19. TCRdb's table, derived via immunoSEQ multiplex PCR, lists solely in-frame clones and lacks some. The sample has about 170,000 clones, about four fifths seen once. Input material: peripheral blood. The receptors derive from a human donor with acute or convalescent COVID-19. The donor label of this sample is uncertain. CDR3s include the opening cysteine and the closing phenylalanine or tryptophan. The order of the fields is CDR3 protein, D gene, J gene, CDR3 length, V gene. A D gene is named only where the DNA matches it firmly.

CDR3: CASSRTVYEQYF
D: NA
J: TRBJ2-7
length: 12
V: TRBV6-6

CDR3: CASSPLITTAFEQYF
D: NA
J: TRBJ2-7
length: 15
V: TRBV18

CDR3: CASSPPGRVGNTIYF
D: NA
J: TRBJ1-3
length: 15
V: TRBV18

CDR3: CASSPGLAGGLDIQYF
D: TRBD2
J: TRBJ2-4
length: 16
V: TRBV18

CDR3: CASISTGTGGETQYF
D: TRBD1
J: TRBJ2-5
length: 15
V: TRBV28

CDR3: CASVRSTAYEQYF
D: NA
J: TRBJ2-7
length: 13
V: TRBV2

CDR3: CASSPTGGLHQPQHF
D: TRBD1
J: TRBJ1-5
length: 15
V: TRBV7-9

CDR3: CASSPYFRLAEGTDTQYF
D: TRBD2
J: TRBJ2-3
length: 18
V: TRBV18

CDR3: CASTQTGASDEQYF
D: NA
J: TRBJ2-7
length: 14
V: TRBV7-9

CDR3: CASSLASTSGQETQYF
D: TRBD2
J: TRBJ2-5
length: 16
V: TRBV7-2

CDR3: CASSRQGQGYNSPLHF
D: TRBD1
J: TRBJ1-6
length: 16
V: TRBV2

CDR3: CASAKGGAANYGYTF
D: NA
J: TRBJ1-2
length: 15
V: TRBV12-5

CDR3: CASSPQGRGTDTQYF
D: NA
J: TRBJ2-3
length: 15
V: TRBV5-6

CDR3: CASSTTGDVKTQYF
D: TRBD1
J: TRBJ2-5
length: 14
V: TRBV19

CDR3: CAISDGTGAQLYNSPLHF
D: TRBD1
J: TRBJ1-6
length: 18
V: TRBV10-3

CDR3: CASGSERVAYNEQFF
D: NA
J: TRBJ2-1
length: 15
V: TRBV7-8

CDR3: CASSPLPGTRRVREQFF
D: TRBD2
J: TRBJ2-1
length: 17
V: TRBV28

CDR3: CASSERNSEAFF
D: NA
J: TRBJ1-1
length: 12
V: TRBV2

CDR3: CASSNEGGKFGNTIYF
D: NA
J: TRBJ1-3
length: 16
V: TRBV9

CDR3: CASSERVPTYNEQFF
D: NA
J: TRBJ2-1
length: 15
V: TRBV6-1

CDR3: CAWSVRTGPGNTIYF
D: NA
J: TRBJ1-3
length: 15
V: TRBV30

CDR3: CASSQQGSVWDEQFF
D: TRBD1
J: TRBJ2-1
length: 15
V: TRBV9

CDR3: CASIFGSGRTNEQFF
D: TRBD2
J: TRBJ2-1
length: 15
V: TRBV11-2

CDR3: CASSEMRGISGNTIYF
D: NA
J: TRBJ1-3
length: 16
V: TRBV25-1

CDR3: CASSRLRGNTEAFF
D: NA
J: TRBJ1-1
length: 14
V: TRBV6-5

CDR3: CASSTKGGDTQYF
D: NA
J: TRBJ2-3
length: 13
V: TRBV18

CDR3: CASSLDRLARYEQYF
D: TRBD2
J: TRBJ2-7
length: 15
V: TRBV11-2

CDR3: CASSIRGMDTGELFF
D: NA
J: TRBJ2-2
length: 15
V: TRBV7-6

CDR3: CASALTVRNQPQHF
D: NA
J: TRBJ1-5
length: 14
V: TRBV27